This T cell receptor (beta chain) was retrieved from a study of blood T cell repertoires in COVID-19 (dated by TCRdb to the early 2020s). About the study as a whole: The collaborator samples originated in the United States, Italy and Spain and spanned the acute and convalescent phases of COVID-19. Deeply sampled blood TCRbeta repertoires from subjects exposed to, actively infected with, or recovered from COVID-19 were included in the dataset. The prospective study material was composed of cDNA or gDNA derived from T cells, B-cell-depleted T cells, or PBMCs. The sample metadata nearly always contained a de-identified subject ID, COVID-19 status, age in years and sex. The samples were drawn from two sources: the first 160 participants of the ongoing ImmuneRACE study, and fewer than 1,500 subjects contributed by 6 global collaborators. The repertoires were made available in a free public database intended to serve as a resource for research on the immune response to SARS-CoV-2. Where available, HLA class I and class II types were obtained from metadata supplied by the sample provider rather than from assay-based typing. Results the study describes overall, beyond this receptor: The quantity of clinical and demographic metadata differed by source and by participant and was supplied without curation.

Here V drops 5 bases and J drops 7 bases, and the junction holds 5 bases not matched to any gene. CDR1 and CDR2, per the germline V gene (reference sequence), are MNHEY and SMNVEV. From the cysteine up to the phenylalanine, the CDR3 has a length of 13 residues. Here the CDR3 DNA is all that survives: 39 bases in frame from base 1. TCRbeta CDR3 regions were amplified from genomic DNA using the immunoSEQ Assay, a bias-controlled multiplex PCR. In the authors' own workflow: The number of nucleated cells in each sample was estimated from the amplification of reference gene primers within the assay. To quantify the absolute abundance of each unique TCRbeta CDR3 rearrangement, sequence reads were collapsed and filtered. For each sample, productive Simpson clonality was calculated as the square root of Simpson's diversity index over productive rearrangements. In TCRdb, the immuneACCESS table is reduced to in-frame sequences with V and J assigned. These tables do not hold every clone; where another copy was compared, an unresolved V gene accounts for under half, and the others remain unexplained. Clonal size and the V and J genes are those of that table, whereas D and trimming came from the DNA. Recorded for this sample are a few thousand clones; around 89% of them occurred a single time. The ten largest account for about 45% of the sample.

One collaborating source in Seattle enrolled patients while the patients were actively infected and followed the patients over time throughout the course of disease. Collaborating institutions collected whole blood in K2EDTA tubes following their own protocols. Collaborator samples were shipped for TCRbeta analysis as frozen whole blood, isolated PBMCs, or DNA extracted from either sample type. This clone appeared a single time. What antigen it recognizes has not been identified. No base qualities exist here, and no much larger clone lies one base off it. The sequenced sample was peripheral blood. The receptor chain draws on TRBV27 and TRBJ2-1; 7 bases in the middle match TRBD2. This TCR was recovered from a man aged 65 to 79 with COVID-19, enrolled during active disease. The CDR3 is CASSTGTKNEQFF. The bases are TGTGCCAGCAGTACCGGGACTAAGAATGAGCAGTTCTTC.